This TCR beta chain was obtained from a study of blood T cell repertoires in COVID-19. Sequenced by immunoSEQ multiplex PCR; TCRdb stores in-frame clones only, minus some. The table records 95,000 to 100,000 clones, around 90% of them present only once. Germline CDR1 and CDR2: SGHRS and YFSETQ. The CDR3 has 12 residues. The V end lost 3 bases, the J end lost 2 bases, and 4 bases lay between the germline ends. This sequence was found in a man aged 45-65 years with acute or convalescent COVID-19. The chain is built from TRBV5-1 and TRBJ2-3; D uncertain. Sequences were obtained from peripheral blood. The CDR3 loop is CASSSNTDTQYF. CDR3 DNA: TGCGCCAGCAGCTCCAACACAGATACGCAGTATTTT.